The entry below gives a single T cell receptor beta chain sequence along with its context. The antigen is not known. This entry is derived from a study of a mutant IDH1 vaccine in newly diagnosed glioma. About the research overall: The first vaccination came 4-6 weeks after radiotherapy alone, or with temozolomide cycles. Study-wide points: Vaccine-induced immune responses occurred in approximately 93% of patients.

Here immunoSEQ multiplex PCR was the method, and the copy in TCRdb shows in-frame clones only, minus some. Here the sample spans around 53,000 clones, 75% to 95% being singletons. The time point: week 11, during vaccination. Every vaccine dose comprised 300 ug of mutant IDH1 20-mer peptide plus topical imiquimod. Donor tumors were new WHO grade 3 or 4 IDH1-mutant, ATRX-lost astrocytomas. Germline V gene sequence: CDR1 SNHLY, CDR2 FYNNEI. V was shortened by 3 bases and J by 11 bases, with 14 bases between the two germline ends. The CDR3 is 13 amino acids. The TCR originated in a man aged 45 to 65 with glioma. The J gene is TRBJ2-4, the V gene TRBV2; possibly TRBD1 for D (6 bases). The sample was PBMCs, taken from a glioma patient whose treatment included an IDH1 peptide vaccine. CDR3 sequence (DNA): TGTGCCAGCAGTGACCCCGGCAGGGGCCTTCAGTACTTC. Amino acid sequence: CASSDPGRGLQYF.